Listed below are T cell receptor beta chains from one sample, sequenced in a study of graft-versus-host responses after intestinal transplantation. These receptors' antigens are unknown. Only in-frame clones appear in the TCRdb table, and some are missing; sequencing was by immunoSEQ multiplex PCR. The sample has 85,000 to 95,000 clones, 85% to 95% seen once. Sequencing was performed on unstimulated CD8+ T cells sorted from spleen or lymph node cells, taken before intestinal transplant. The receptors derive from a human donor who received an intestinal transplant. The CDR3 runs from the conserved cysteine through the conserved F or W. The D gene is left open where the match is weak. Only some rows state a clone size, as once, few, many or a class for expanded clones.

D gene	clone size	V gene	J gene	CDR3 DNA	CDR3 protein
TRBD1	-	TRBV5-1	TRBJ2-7	TGCGCCAGCAGCTCGGACAGGGACTACGAGCAGTACTTC	CASSSDRDYEQYF
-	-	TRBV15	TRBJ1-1	TGTGCCACCAGCCGCCCACAGGGTCTAGACACTGAAGCTTTCTTT	CATSRPQGLDTEAFF
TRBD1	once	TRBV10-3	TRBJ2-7	TGTGCCATCAGTGAGTCGACAGGGGACTCCTACGAGCAGTACTTC	CAISESTGDSYEQYF
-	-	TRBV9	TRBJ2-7	TGTGCCAGCAGCCCCGGGGACAACGAGCAGTACTTC	CASSPGDNEQYF
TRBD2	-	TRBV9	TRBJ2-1	TGTGCCAGCAGCGTAGGGACTAGCGGGGGGTGGAATGAGCAGTTCTTC	CASSVGTSGGWNEQFF
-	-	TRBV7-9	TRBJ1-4	TGTGCCAGCAGTCATGCGGGGTCGGGTGAAAAACTGTTTTTT	CASSHAGSGEKLFF
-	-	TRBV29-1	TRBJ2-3	TGCAGCGTTGCCCCCGAGGAGGGGCCCGATACGCAGTATTTT	CSVAPEEGPDTQYF
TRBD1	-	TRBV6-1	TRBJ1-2	TGTGCCAGCAGTGATCTTTGGACAGGGTCAAACTATGGCTACACCTTC	CASSDLWTGSNYGYTF
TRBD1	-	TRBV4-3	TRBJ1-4	TGCGCCAGCAAGGGGGCTTCCAATGAAAAACTGTTTTTT	CASKGASNEKLFF
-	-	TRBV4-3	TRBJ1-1	TGCGCCAGCAGCCAAGATCTAGGAGGGACGGCCACTGAAGCTTTCTTT	CASSQDLGGTATEAFF
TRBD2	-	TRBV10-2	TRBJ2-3	TGCGCCAGCACCCAGTTCGGGGGGGGTTCAGATACGCAGTATTTT	CASTQFGGGSDTQYF
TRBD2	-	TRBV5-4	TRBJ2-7	TGTGCCAGCAGCGGCGGGACTAGCGGGGGGTTCTACGAGCAGTACTTC	CASSGGTSGGFYEQYF
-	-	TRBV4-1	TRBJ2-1	TGCGCCAGCAGCCAAGACGCAGGGGGGAATGAGCAGTTCTTC	CASSQDAGGNEQFF
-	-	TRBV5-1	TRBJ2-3	TGCGCCAGCAGCTCCAAACAGGGTTCTAGCACAGATACGCAGTATTTT	CASSSKQGSSTDTQYF
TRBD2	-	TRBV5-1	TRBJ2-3	TGCGCCAGCAGCTTGGTCCTCCCAGCGGGGGATAGCGATACGCAGTATTTT	CASSLVLPAGDSDTQYF
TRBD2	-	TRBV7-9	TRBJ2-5	TGTGCCAGCAGCCTCGGGGGGACTCAAGAGACCCAGTACTTC	CASSLGGTQETQYF
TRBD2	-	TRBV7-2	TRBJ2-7	TGTGCCAGCAGCAAGGGACTAGCGGTCTACGAGCAGTACTTC	CASSKGLAVYEQYF
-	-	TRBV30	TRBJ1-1	TGTGCCTGGAGTGTAATCGGGGACACTGAAGCTTTCTTT	CAWSVIGDTEAFF
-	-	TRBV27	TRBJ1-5	TGTGCCAGCAGTTTAATGGGCTACAATCAGCCCCAGCATTTT	CASSLMGYNQPQHF
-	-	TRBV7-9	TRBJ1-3	TGTGCCAGCAGCTTATCGGGGAAAAACTCTGGAAACACCATATATTTT	CASSLSGKNSGNTIYF
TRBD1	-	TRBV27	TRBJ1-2	TGTGCCAGCAGTTTGACAGGGGGAAACTATGGCTACACCTTC	CASSLTGGNYGYTF
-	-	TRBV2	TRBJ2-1	TGTGCCACCGGGGGCAATGAGCAGTTCTTC	CATGGNEQFF
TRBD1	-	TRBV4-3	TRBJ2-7	TGCGCCAGCAGCCAAGAAACCGGGACAGGTGACTACGAGCAGTACTTC	CASSQETGTGDYEQYF
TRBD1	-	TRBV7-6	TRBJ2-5	TGTGCCAGCAGCTTTAGTACCCCGATGACAGGGGATGTTTACCAAGAGACCCAGTACTTC	CASSFSTPMTGDVYQETQYF
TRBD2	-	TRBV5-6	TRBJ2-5	TGTGCCAGCAGTCTGTGGGGGGGGACGCAAGAGACCCAGTACTTC	CASSLWGGTQETQYF
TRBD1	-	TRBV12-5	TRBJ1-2	TGTGCTAGTGGGAGTCCCGGGACAGGGTTGCGTGGCTACACCTTC	CASGSPGTGLRGYTF
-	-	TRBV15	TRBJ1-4	TGTGCCACCAGCAGAGACCCCCCAGAAAAACTGTTTTTT	CATSRDPPEKLFF
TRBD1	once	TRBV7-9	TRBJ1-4	TGTGCCAGCAGCCTAACCACAGGGGAAATAGAAACTAATGAAAAACTGTTTTTT	CASSLTTGEIETNEKLFF
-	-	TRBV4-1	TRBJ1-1	TGCGCCAGCAGCCAAGACCCAGATAACACTGAAGCTTTCTTT	CASSQDPDNTEAFF
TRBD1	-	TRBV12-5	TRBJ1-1	TGTGCTAGTGGTTCCGAGGACAGGGGGTTAGGGGGGGAAAACACTGAAGCTTTCTTT	CASGSEDRGLGGENTEAFF
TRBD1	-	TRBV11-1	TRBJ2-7	TGTGCCAGCAGCTTGGCAGGGGGCTCTTATGAGCAGTACTTC	CASSLAGGSYEQYF
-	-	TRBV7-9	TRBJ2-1	TGTGCCAGCAGCTTAGCGAACGTTCTAGGGGAGGACATGGATGAGCAGTTCTTC	CASSLANVLGEDMDEQFF
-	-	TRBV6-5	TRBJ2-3	TGTGCCAGCAGTTTCACAGGGTCGTTCACAGATACGCAGTATTTT	CASSFTGSFTDTQYF
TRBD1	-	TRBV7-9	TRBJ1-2	TGTGCCAGCAGCTCGGGACAGGGGGATGGCTACACCTTC	CASSSGQGDGYTF
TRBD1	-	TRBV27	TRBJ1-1	TGTGCCAGCAGTTTATCGTCCCGGACAGGGAACACTGAAGCTTTCTTT	CASSLSSRTGNTEAFF
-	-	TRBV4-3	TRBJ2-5	TGCGCCAGCAGCCAAGATTGGGGCCTTAGGGAGACCCAGTACTTC	CASSQDWGLRETQYF
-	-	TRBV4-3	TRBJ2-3	TGCGCCAGCAGCCAAGAAACAGCCGCCACAGATACGCAGTATTTT	CASSQETAATDTQYF
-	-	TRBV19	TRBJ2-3	TGTGCCAGTATGGGCACAGTCACAGATACGCAGTATTTT	CASMGTVTDTQYF
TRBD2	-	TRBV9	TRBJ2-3	TGTGCCAGCAGCGCACTCGGACTAGCGGCGAGCACAGATACGCAGTATTTT	CASSALGLAASTDTQYF
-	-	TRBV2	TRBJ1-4	TGTGCCAGCAGTGTCTTTATCAGTCCGACAACTAATGAAAAACTGTTTTTT	CASSVFISPTTNEKLFF
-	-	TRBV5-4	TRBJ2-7	TGTGCCAGCGGAACCGGACAGCCCTTAGACGAGCAGTACTTC	CASGTGQPLDEQYF
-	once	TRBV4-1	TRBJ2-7	TGCGCCAGCAGCATCCAATCCGGGACTCCCCTCGTCGAGCAGTACTTC	CASSIQSGTPLVEQYF
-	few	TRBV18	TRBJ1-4	TGTGCCAGCTCACCTCAGGACAACCCGCGGCCTAATGAAAAACTGTTTTTT	CASSPQDNPRPNEKLFF
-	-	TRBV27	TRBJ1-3	TGTGCCAGCAGACCTTACAGCCGGGACTTGGGAAACACCATATATTTT	CASRPYSRDLGNTIYF
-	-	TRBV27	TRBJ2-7	TGTGCCAGTTCGACAGGGAGGACCTACGAGCAGTACTTC	CASSTGRTYEQYF
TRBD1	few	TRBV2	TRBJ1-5	TGTGCCAGCAGTCAGGGGGACAATAGCAATCAGCCCCAGCATTTT	CASSQGDNSNQPQHF
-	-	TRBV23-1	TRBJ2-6	TGCGCCAGCAGTCAACCTCTCGGGGCCAACGTCCTGACTTTC	CASSQPLGANVLTF
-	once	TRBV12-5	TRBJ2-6	TGTGCTAGTGGTTCCCTGGAGGAAGGGCTTAGGGAACGTGGGGCCAACGTCCTGACTTTC	CASGSLEEGLRERGANVLTF
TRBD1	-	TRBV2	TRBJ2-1	TGTGCCAGCAGTGGACAGGGGGCTGACAATGAGCAGTTCTTC	CASSGQGADNEQFF
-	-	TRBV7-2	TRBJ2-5	TGTGCCAGCAGCCCCCAGACGACAAATCAAGAGACCCAGTACTTC	CASSPQTTNQETQYF
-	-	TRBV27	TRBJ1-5	TGTTCCTCAGGTGTAGATAGCAATCAGCCCCAGCATTTT	CSSGVDSNQPQHF
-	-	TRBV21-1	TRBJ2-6	TGTGCCAGCAGCAAGTGGCTCTCTGGGGCCAACGTCCTGACTTTC	CASSKWLSGANVLTF
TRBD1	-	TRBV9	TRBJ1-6	TGTGCCAGCAGCGGGGGACAGGGGCTCCACTTT	CASSGGQGLHF